Listed below are T cell receptor beta chains from one sample, sequenced in a study of identical twins. From the 5' RACE reads, TCRdb called clonotypes with MiXCR, one entry per CDR3 protein. This sample has roughly 250,000 distinct CDR3 sequences; around an eighth occur once, and the top ten carry approximately 10%. The material sequenced was memory (CD45RO+) T cells sorted from blood. Receptors originate from a woman aged 18-35 years in good health. Each CDR3 is given with its conserved first and last residue. D genes are given only for firm matches. Not every row has a clone size; where given, it reads once, few, many or a size class.

size: few
J: TRBJ2-7
V: TRBV6-5
D: TRBD1
DNA: TGTGCCAGCAGTTACCGTTGGGACAGGGGCTACGAGCAGTACTTC
CDR3: CASSYRWDRGYEQYF

size: few
J: TRBJ2-7
V: TRBV5-5
D: TRBD2
DNA: TGTGCCAGCAGCCCGCCTTCCAGCGGGAGAGTGTACGAGCAGTACTTC
CDR3: CASSPPSSGRVYEQYF

size: few
J: TRBJ2-7
V: TRBV29-1
D: .
DNA: TGCAGCGTTGAAGAAGGAGGGGAGGAGCAGTACTTC
CDR3: CSVEEGGEEQYF

size: few
J: TRBJ2-1
V: TRBV12-3/TRBV12-4
D: TRBD2
DNA: TGTGCCAGCAGTTTACGCGGGGAGGGAGCAAATGAGCAGTTCTTC
CDR3: CASSLRGEGANEQFF

size: many
J: TRBJ2-3
V: TRBV7-8
D: .
DNA: TGTGCCAGCAGCTCCCCGGGTTGGGGAGGCACAGATACGCAGTATTTT
CDR3: CASSSPGWGGTDTQYF

size: .
J: TRBJ2-7
V: TRBV5-8
D: TRBD2
DNA: TGTGCCAGCAGCCCCAGGGACTACCCTAACGAGCAGTACTTC
CDR3: CASSPRDYPNEQYF

size: few
J: TRBJ2-4
V: TRBV20-1
D: .
DNA: TGCAGTGCTTACACCCCGGGACGGGAAAACATTCAGTACTTC
CDR3: CSAYTPGRENIQYF

size: few
J: TRBJ1-1
V: TRBV15
D: .
DNA: TGTGCCACGAACCTGGACAGTCCTAACGGAAGCACTGAAGCTTTCTTT
CDR3: CATNLDSPNGSTEAFF

size: .
J: TRBJ1-3
V: TRBV7-2
D: .
DNA: TGTGCCAGCAGTTCAGGGGGAAACACCATATATTTT
CDR3: CASSSGGNTIYF

size: few
J: TRBJ2-7
V: TRBV27
D: .
DNA: TGTGCCACCTCCTTGATAGTAAGGGGCTCCTACGAGCAGTACTTC
CDR3: CATSLIVRGSYEQYF

size: few
J: TRBJ1-1
V: TRBV10-3
D: .
DNA: TGTGCCATCAGACTAACAGGGATCTTGAACACTGAAGCTTTCTTT
CDR3: CAIRLTGILNTEAFF

size: .
J: TRBJ2-5
V: TRBV3-1
D: .
DNA: TGTGCCAGCAGCCCCTCCCGCCGGGCGCAAGAGACCCAGTACTTC
CDR3: CASSPSRRAQETQYF

size: few
J: TRBJ2-5
V: TRBV5-1
D: .
DNA: TGCGCCAGCAGCCAACGGACCAGGGAGACCCAGTACTTC
CDR3: CASSQRTRETQYF

size: few
J: TRBJ2-1
V: TRBV4-3
D: .
DNA: TGCGCCAGCAGCCAAGGGGTTGACTGGCCCGGGGATGAGCAGTTCTTC
CDR3: CASSQGVDWPGDEQFF